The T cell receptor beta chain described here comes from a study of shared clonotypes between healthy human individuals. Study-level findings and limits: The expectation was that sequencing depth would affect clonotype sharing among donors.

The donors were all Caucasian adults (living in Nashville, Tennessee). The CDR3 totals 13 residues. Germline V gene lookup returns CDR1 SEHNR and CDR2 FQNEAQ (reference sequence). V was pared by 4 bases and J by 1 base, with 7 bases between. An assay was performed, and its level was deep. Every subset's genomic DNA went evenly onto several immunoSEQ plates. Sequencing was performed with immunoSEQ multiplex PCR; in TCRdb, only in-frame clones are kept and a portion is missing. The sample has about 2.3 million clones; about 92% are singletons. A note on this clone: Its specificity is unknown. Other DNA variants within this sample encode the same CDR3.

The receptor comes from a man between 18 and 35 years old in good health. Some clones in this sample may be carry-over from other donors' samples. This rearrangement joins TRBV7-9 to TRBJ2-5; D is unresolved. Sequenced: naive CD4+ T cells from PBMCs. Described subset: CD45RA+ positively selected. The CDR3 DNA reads TGTGCCAGCAGCTCATCGGGCCAAGAGACCCAGTACTTC. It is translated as CASSSSGQETQYF. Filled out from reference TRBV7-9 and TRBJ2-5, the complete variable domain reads DTGVSQNPRHKITKRGQNVTFRCDPISEHNRLYWYRQTLGQGPEFLTYFQNEAQLEKSRLLSDRFSAERPKGSFSTLEIQRTEQGDSAMYLCASSSSGQETQYFGPGTRLLVL.